One and the same sample provided the 2 T cell receptor beta chains below, sequenced in a study of blood T cells in healthy people across ages. Together with a sample-barcoded 5' primer, a J-beta primer mix was included in a second PCR lasting about 7 to 12 cycles. TCRdb ran MiXCR on the 5' RACE reads and lists one entry per CDR3 protein. Found here are about 940,000 distinct CDR3 sequences, around 46% of them singletons; the top ten hold roughly 12%. The sample consisted of blood. These receptors originate from a man younger than 45 in good health.

V gene TRBV9 combines with J gene TRBJ2-2; D gene ambiguous. Looked up from germline, CDR1 is SGDLS and CDR2 is YYNGEE. Trimming removed 0 bases at V and 0 bases at J, with 9 bases between. The CDR3 covers 16 residues. The CDR3 coding sequence is TGTGCCAGCAGCGTAGGGCCTACAGCGAACACCGGGGAGCTGTTTTTT. This translates into CASSVGPTANTGELFF.

This chain joins TRBV6-2 or TRBV6-3 and TRBJ2-1, with 7 bases matching TRBD2. The CDR3 length is 15 residues. The V gene's germline CDR1 is MNHEY and CDR2 SVGEGT. The V segment lost 9 bases and the J segment 4 bases; nucleotides outside the gene matches: 12. CDR3 region: CASNDGRRVYNEQFF. CDR3 in DNA: TGTGCCAGTAACGACGGGAGGAGGGTGTACAATGAGCAGTTCTTC.